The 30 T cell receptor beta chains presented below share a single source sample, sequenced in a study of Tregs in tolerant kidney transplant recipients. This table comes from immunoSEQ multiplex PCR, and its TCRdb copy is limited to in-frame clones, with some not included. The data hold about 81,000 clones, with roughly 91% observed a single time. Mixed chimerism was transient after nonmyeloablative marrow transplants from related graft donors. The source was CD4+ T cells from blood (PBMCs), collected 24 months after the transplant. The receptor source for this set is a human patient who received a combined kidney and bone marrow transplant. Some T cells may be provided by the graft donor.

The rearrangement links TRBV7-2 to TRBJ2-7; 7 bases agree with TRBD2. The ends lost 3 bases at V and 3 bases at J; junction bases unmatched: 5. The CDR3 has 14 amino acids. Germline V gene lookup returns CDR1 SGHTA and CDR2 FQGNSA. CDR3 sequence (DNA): TGTGCCAGCAGCTTCGCGGGAGTTGACTACGAGCAGTACTTC. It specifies CASSFAGVDYEQYF.

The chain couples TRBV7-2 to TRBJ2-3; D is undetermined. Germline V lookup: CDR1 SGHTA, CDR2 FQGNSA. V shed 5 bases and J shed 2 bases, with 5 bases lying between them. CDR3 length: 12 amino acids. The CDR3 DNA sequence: TGTGCCAGCAGCCGCGACACAGATACGCAGTATTTT. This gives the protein CASSRDTDTQYF. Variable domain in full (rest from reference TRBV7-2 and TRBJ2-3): GAGVSQSPSNKVTEKGKDVELRCDPISGHTALYWYRQSLGQGLEFLIYFQGNSAPDKSGLPSDRFSAERTGGSVSTLTIQRTQQEDSAVYLCASSRDTDTQYFGPGTRLTVL.

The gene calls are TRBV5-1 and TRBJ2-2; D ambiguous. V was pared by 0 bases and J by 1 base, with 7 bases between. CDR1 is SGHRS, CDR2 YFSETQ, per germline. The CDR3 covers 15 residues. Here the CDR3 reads CASSLVAENTGELFF. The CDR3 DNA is TGCGCCAGCAGCTTGGTGGCGGAGAACACCGGGGAGCTGTTTTTT.

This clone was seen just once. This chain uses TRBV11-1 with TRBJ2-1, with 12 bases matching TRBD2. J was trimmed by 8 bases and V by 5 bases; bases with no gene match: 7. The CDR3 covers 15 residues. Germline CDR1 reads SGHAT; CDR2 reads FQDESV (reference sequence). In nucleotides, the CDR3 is TGTGCCAGCAGCCCCCGGACTAGCGGGAAGTATGAGCAGTTCTTC. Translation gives CASSPRTSGKYEQFF.

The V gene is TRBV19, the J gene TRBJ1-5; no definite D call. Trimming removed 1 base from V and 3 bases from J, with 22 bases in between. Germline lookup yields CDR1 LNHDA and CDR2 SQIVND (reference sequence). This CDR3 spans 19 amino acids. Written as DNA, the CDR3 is TGTGCCAGTAGTATAGGCCTTTCCGGGAGTAACGACTACAATCAGCCCCAGCATTTT. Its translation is CASSIGLSGSNDYNQPQHF.

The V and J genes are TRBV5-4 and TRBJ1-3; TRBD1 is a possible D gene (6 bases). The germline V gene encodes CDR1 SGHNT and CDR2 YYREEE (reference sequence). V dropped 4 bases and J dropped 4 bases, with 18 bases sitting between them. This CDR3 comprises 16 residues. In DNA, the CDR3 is TGTGCCAGCAGCCCAGGGGATATGAACGGAGGAAACACCATATATTTT. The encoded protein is CASSPGDMNGGNTIYF.

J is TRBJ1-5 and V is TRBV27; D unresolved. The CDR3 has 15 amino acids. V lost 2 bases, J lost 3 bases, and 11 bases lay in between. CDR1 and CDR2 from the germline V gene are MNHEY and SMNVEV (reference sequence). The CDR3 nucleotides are TGTGCCAGCAGTTTAGTAGCCGGGTCCAATCAGCCCCAGCATTTT. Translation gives CASSLVAGSNQPQHF.

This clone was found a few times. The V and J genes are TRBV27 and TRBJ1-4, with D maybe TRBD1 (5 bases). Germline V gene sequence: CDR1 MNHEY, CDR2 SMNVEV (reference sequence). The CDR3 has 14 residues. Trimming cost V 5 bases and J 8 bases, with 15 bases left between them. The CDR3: CASSGGGLMEKLFF. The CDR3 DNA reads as TGTGCCAGCAGTGGGGGGGGTCTTATGGAAAAACTGTTTTTT.

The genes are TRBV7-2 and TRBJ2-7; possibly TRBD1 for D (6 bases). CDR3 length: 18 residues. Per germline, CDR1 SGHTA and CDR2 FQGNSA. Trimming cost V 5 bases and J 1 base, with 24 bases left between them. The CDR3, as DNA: TGTGCCAGCAGCCTCAGACCCGCAGGGACACGGAATTCCTACGAGCAGTACTTC. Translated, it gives CASSLRPAGTRNSYEQYF.

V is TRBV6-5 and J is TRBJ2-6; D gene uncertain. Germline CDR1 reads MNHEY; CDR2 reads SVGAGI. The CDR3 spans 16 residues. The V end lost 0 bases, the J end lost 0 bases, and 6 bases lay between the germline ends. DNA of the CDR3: TGTGCCAGCAGTTACTCCCGGGTCTCTGGGGCCAACGTCCTGACTTTC. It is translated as CASSYSRVSGANVLTF.

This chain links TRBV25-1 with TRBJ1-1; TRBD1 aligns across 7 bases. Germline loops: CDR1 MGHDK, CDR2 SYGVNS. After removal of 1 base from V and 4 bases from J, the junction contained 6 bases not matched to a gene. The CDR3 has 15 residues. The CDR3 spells CASSESRQGITEAFF. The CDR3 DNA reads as TGTGCCAGCAGTGAATCTCGACAGGGCATCACTGAAGCTTTCTTT.

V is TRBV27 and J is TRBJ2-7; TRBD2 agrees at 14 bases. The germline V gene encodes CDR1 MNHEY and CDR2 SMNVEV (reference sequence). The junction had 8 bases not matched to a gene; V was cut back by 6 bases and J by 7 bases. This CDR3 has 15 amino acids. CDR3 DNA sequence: TGTGCCAGCAGCGGGACTAGCGGGAGAGTAAGTGAGCAGTACTTC. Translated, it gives CASSGTSGRVSEQYF.

The CDR3 loop is CASSIDRGLLRYSYEQYF. The CDR3 DNA reads as TGTGCCAGCAGCATAGACAGGGGACTATTACGGTACTCCTACGAGCAGTACTTC. V is TRBV5-5 and J is TRBJ2-7; D is possibly TRBD1 (8 bases). Trimming cost V 4 bases and J 0 bases, with 23 bases left between them. CDR1 and CDR2 from the germline V gene are SGHKS and YYEKEE (reference sequence). CDR3 size: 18 residues. Drawing the rest from reference TRBV5-5 and TRBJ2-7, the complete variable domain is DAGVTQSPTHLIKTRGQQVTLRCSPISGHKSVSWYQQVLGQGPQFIFQYYEKEERGRGNFPDRFSARQFPNYSSELNVNALLLGDSALYLCASSIDRGLLRYSYEQYFGPGTRLTVT.

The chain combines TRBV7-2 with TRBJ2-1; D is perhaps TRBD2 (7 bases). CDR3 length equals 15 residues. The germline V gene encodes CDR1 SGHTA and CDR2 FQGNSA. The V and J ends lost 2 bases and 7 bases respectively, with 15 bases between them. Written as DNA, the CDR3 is TGTGCCAGCAGCTTAAAGTGGGGGGGCCCGAATGAGCAGTTCTTC. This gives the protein CASSLKWGGPNEQFF. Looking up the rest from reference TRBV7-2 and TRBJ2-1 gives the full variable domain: GAGVSQSPSNKVTEKGKDVELRCDPISGHTALYWYRQSLGQGLEFLIYFQGNSAPDKSGLPSDRFSAERTGGSVSTLTIQRTQQEDSAVYLCASSLKWGGPNEQFFGPGTRLTVL.

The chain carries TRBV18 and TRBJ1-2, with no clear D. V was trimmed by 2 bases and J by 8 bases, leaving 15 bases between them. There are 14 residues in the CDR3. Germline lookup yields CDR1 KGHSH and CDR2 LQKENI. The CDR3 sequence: CASSPKDRRLGYTF. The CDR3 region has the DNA TGTGCCAGCTCACCAAAGGATCGGAGGTTGGGCTACACCTTC.

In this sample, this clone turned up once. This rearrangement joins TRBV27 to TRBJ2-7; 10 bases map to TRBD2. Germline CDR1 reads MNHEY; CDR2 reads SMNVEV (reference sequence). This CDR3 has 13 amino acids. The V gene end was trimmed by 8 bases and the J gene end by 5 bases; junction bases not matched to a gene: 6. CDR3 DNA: TGTGCCAGCCGGGCTAGCGGGAGCCACGAGCAGTACTTC. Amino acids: CASRASGSHEQYF.

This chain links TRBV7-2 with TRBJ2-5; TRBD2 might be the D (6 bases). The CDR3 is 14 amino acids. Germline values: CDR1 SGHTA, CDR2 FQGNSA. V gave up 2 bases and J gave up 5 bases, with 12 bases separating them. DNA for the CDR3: TGTGCCAGCAGCTTATTTCGGGGGAGGGAGACCCAGTACTTC. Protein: CASSLFRGRETQYF.

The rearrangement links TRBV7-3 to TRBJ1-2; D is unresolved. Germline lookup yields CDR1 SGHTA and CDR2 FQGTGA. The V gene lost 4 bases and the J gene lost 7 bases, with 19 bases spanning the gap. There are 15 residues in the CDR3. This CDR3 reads CASSSPTQKDSGYTF. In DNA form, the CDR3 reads TGTGCCAGCAGCTCGCCCACACAGAAGGATTCTGGCTACACCTTC.

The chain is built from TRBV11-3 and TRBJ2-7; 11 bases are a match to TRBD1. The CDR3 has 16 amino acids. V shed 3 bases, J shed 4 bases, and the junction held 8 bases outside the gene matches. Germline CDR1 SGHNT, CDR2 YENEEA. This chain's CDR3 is CASSFSNRDRGYEQYF. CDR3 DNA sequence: TGTGCCAGCAGCTTCTCAAACCGGGACAGGGGGTACGAGCAGTACTTC.

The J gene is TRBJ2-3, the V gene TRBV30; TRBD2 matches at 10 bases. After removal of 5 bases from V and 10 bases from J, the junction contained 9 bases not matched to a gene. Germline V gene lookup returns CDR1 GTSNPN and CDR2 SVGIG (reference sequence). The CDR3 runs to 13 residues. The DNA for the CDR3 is TGTGCCTGGGCTCCAAGCGGGAGGGGTTCGCAGTATTTT. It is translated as CAWAPSGRGSQYF.

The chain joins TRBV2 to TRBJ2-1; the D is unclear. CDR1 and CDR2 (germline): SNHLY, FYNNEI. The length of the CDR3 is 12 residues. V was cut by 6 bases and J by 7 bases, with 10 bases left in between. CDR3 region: CASRPQDNEQFF. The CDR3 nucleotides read TGTGCCAGCAGGCCCCAGGATAATGAGCAGTTCTTC. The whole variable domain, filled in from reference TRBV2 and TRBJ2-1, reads EPEVTQTPSHQVTQMGQEVILRCVPISNHLYFYWYRQILGQKVEFLVSFYNNEISEKSEIFDDQFSVERPDGSNFTLKIRSTKLEDSAMYFCASRPQDNEQFFGPGTRLTVL.

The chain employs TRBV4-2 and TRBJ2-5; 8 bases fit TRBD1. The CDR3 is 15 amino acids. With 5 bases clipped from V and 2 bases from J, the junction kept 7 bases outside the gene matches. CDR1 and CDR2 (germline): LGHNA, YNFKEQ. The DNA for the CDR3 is TGTGCCAGCAGCGCGGACAGGGCCCGACAAGAGACCCAGTACTTC. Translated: CASSADRARQETQYF.

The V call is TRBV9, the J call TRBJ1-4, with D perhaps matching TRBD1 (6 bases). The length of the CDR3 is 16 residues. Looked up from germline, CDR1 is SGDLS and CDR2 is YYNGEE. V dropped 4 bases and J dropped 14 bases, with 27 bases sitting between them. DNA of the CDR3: TGTGCCAGCAGCCCATTCCCACCGGGACACCTTGATCCGCTGTTTTTT. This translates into CASSPFPPGHLDPLFF.

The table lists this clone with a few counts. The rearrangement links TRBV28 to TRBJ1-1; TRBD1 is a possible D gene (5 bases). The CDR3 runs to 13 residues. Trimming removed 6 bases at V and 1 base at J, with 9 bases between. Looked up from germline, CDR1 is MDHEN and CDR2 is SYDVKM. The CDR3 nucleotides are TGTGCCAGCAGCCCCAGGGCGAACACTGAAGCTTTCTTT. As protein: CASSPRANTEAFF. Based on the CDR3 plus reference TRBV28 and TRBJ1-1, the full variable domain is DVKVTQSSRYLVKRTGEKVFLECVQDMDHENMFWYRQDPGLGLRLIYFSYDVKMKEKGDIPEGYSVSREKKERFSLILESASTNQTSMYLCASSPRANTEAFFGQGTRLTVV.

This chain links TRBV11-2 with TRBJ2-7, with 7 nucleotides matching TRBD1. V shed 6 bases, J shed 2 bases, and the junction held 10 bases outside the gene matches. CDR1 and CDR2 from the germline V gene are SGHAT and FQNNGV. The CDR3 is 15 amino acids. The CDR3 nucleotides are TGTGCCAGCAGGCCCTTGGCAGGGGGAACCTACGAGCAGTACTTC. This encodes CASRPLAGGTYEQYF.

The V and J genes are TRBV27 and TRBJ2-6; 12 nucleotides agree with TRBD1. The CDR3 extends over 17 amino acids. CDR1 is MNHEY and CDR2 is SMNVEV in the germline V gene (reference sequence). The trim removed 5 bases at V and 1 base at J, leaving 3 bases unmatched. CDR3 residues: CASSPGQGASGANVLTF. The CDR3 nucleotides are TGTGCCAGCAGTCCGGGACAGGGGGCATCTGGGGCCAACGTCCTGACTTTC.

The CDR3 loop reads CASAGLRDTEAFF. CDR3 nucleotides: TGTGCCAGTGCAGGGCTGAGAGACACTGAAGCTTTCTTT. The chain recombines TRBV19 with TRBJ1-1, with D possibly being TRBD1 (5 bases). The CDR3 loop spans 13 amino acids. Germline V gene data show CDR1 as LNHDA and CDR2 as SQIVND (reference sequence). Trimming removed 8 bases from V and 3 bases from J, with 13 bases in between.

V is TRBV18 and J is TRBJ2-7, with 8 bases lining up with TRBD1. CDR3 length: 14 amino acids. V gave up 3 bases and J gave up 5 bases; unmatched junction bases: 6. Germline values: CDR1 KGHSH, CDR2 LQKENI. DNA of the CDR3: TGTGCCAGCTCACCCTGGACAGGGAACCACGAGCAGTACTTC. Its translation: CASSPWTGNHEQYF.

CDR3 DNA: TGCGCCAGCGGACCCGGGGGGGTGAGGACTGAAGCTTTCTTT. Translated: CASGPGGVRTEAFF. This sequence joins TRBV5-1 and TRBJ1-1; possibly TRBD1 for D (5 bases). The CDR3 runs 14 residues. Trimming removed 7 bases from V and 5 bases from J, with 18 bases in between. Germline-derived CDR1 and CDR2 are SGHRS and YFSETQ.

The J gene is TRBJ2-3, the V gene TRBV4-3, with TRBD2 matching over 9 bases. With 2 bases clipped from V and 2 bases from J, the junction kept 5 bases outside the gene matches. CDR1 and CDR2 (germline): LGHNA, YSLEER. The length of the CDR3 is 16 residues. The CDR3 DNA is TGCGCCAGCAGCCAAAGGCGGGGGGGCTTCACAGATACGCAGTATTTT. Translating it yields CASSQRRGGFTDTQYF.